The clone carrying this T cell receptor beta chain has more than one count but fewer than ten. The data derive from a study of blood T cell repertoires in COVID-19. Whole-study context: The United States, Italy and Spain were the sources of the acute and convalescent COVID-19 samples. Sources were T cells, B-cell-depleted T cells, or PBMCs; the material itself was cDNA or gDNA.

Original processing methods: Amplification with reference gene primers provided the estimates of nucleated cell counts. TCRdb keeps only in-frame clones here, not all; method: immunoSEQ multiplex PCR. Clone size and the V and J calls come from that table; the DNA yielded D and trimming. Among under 30,000 clones, approximately 81% were seen once, and the ten largest hold roughly 10%. V lost 0 bases, J lost 4 bases, and 2 bases stayed unmatched. CDR3 length: 16 residues. The germline V gene has CDR1 MNHEY and CDR2 SVGEGT. This TCR was sampled from an elderly man with active COVID-19. Sequenced sample: peripheral blood. The chain joins TRBV6-2 or TRBV6-3 to TRBJ2-2, with 10 bases aligning to TRBD1. The CDR3 sequence is CASSYSRDRGTGELFF. In nucleotides, the CDR3 is TGTGCCAGCAGTTACTCGAGGGACAGGGGCACCGGGGAGCTGTTTTTT.